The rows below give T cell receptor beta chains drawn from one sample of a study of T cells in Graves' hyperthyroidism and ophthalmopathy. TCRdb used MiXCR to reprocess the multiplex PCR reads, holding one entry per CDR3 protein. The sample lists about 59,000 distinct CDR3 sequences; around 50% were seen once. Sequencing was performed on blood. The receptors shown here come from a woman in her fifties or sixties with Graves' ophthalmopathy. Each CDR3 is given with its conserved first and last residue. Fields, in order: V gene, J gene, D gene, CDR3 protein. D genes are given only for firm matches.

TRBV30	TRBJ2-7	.	CAWSLAVSAYEQYF
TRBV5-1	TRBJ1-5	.	CASSPTGRNDQPQHF
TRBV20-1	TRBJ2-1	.	CSARGLGGGIYEQFF
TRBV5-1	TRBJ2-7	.	CASSSAGFGANEQYF
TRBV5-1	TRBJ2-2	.	CASSPPIGIGELFF
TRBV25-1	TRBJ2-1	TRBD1	CASSGTGFGSDEQFF
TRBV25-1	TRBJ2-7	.	CASSVDRPPYEQYF
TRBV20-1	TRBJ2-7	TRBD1	CSARVGDRDYEQYF
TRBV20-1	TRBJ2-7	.	CSAPGGAGDGSYEQYF
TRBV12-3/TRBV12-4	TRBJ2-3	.	CASSLQITDTQYF
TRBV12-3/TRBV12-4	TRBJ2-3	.	CASSYGLPTDTQYF
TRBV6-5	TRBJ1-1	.	CASSYSRRSTEAFF